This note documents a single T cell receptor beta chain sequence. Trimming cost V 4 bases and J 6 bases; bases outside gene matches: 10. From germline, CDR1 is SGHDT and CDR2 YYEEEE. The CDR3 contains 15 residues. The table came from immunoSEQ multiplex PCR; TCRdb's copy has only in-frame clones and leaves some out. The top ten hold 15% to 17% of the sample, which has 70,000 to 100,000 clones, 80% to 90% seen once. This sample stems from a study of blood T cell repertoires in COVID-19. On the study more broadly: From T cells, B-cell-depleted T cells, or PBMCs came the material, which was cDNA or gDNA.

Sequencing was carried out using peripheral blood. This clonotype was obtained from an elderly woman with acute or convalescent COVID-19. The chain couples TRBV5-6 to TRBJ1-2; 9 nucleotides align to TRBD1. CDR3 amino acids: CASSLGTGLGDGYTF. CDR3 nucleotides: TGTGCCAGCAGCCTCGGGACAGGGTTAGGGGATGGCTACACCTTC.